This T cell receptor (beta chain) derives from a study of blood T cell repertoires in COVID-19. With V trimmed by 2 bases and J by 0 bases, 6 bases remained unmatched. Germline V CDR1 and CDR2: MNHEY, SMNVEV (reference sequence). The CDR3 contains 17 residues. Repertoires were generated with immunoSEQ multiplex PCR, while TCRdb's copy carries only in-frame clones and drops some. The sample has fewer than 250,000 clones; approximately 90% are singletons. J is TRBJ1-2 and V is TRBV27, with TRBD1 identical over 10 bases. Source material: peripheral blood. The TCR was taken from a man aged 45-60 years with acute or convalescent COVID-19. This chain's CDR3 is CASSLGGQGTANYGYTF. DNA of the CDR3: TGTGCCAGCAGTTTAGGGGGACAGGGGACAGCTAACTATGGCTACACCTTC.